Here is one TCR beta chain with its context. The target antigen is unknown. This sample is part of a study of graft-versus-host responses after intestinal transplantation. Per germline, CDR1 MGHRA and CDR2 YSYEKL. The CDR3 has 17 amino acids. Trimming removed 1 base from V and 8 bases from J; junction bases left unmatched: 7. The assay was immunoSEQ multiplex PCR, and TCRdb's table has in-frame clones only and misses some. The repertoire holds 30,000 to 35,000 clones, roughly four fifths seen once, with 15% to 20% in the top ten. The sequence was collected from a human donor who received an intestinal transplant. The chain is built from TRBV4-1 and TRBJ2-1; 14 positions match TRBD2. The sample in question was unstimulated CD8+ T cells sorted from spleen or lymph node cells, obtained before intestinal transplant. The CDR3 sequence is CASSQGLAGGLFDEQFF. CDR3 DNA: TGCGCCAGCAGCCAAGGACTAGCGGGGGGGCTTTTCGATGAGCAGTTCTTC.